The present entry profiles one TCR beta chain with its context. Its antigen remains undetermined. Per-base qualities were not stored, and no clone one base away is much larger. This sample was included in a study of response to subunit inactivated influenza vaccine (dated by TCRdb to the late 2010s). Background for the entire study: The study used deep quantitative T cell receptor repertoire profiling to track responses to a trivalent subunit inactivated influenza vaccine. Study-wide conclusions, independent of this receptor: According to the authors, only a limited number of new T cells may be recruited by each seasonal influenza vaccination.

Spanning cysteine to phenylalanine, the CDR3 consists of 15 amino acids. The DNA shown is the 45-base CDR3, in frame from base 1. Sequences KGHSH (CDR1) and LQKENI (CDR2) are obtained from the germline V gene. V sheds 0 bases and J sheds 3 bases, leaving 11 bases between their ends. Libraries were made using RT-PCR. Sequencing was performed on an Illumina HiSeq 2500. TCRdb reanalyzed the raw reads on its own, using fastp at Q25 for trimming and MiXCR for clone calling, and kept in-frame beta chains. Rows matching on CDR3 protein sequence are summarized as one entry with the most common DNA and genes. The sample contains about 700,000 distinct CDR3 sequences, roughly 14% of them found a single time. In total, the top ten clones hold approximately 10% of the sample.

The sequence joins TRBV18 to TRBJ1-1, and the D gene may be TRBD1, 5 bases matching. Sample: PBMCs from blood, taken 11 to 12 days after vaccination. The sequence was collected from a man in his fifties or sixties who received an inactivated influenza vaccine. Donor details come from another sample of the same person, matched by shared clones. The CDR3 region has the sequence CASSPPGGGYTEAFF. The DNA is as follows: TGTGCCAGCTCACCACCGGGGGGAGGATACACTGAAGCTTTCTTT.